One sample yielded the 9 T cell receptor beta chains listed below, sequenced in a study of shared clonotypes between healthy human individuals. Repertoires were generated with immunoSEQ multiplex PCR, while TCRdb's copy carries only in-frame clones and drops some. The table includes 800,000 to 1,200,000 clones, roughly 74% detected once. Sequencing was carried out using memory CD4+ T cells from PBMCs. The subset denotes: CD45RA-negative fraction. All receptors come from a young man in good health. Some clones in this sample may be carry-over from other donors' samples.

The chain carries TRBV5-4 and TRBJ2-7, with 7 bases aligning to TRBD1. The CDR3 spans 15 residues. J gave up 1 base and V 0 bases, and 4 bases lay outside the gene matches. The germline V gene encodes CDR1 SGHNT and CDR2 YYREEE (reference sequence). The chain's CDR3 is CASSLGGTASYEQYF. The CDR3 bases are TGTGCCAGCAGCTTGGGTGGGACAGCATCCTACGAGCAGTACTTC. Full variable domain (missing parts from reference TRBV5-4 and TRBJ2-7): ETGVTQSPTHLIKTRGQQVTLRCSSQSGHNTVSWYQQALGQGPQFIFQYYREEENGRGNFPPRFSGLQFPNYSSELNVNALELDDSALYLCASSLGGTASYEQYFGPGTRLTVT.

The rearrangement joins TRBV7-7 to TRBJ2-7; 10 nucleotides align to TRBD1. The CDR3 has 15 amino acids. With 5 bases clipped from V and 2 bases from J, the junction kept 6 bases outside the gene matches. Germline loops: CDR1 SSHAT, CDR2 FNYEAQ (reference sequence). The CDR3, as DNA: TGTGCCAGCAGCCTGGGACAGGGGACTACCTACGAGCAGTACTTC. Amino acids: CASSLGQGTTYEQYF.

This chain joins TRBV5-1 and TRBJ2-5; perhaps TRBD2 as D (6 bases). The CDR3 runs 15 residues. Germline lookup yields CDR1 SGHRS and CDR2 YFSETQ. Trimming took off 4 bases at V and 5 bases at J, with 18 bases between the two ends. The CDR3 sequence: CASSPTTRTGETQYF. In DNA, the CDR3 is TGCGCCAGCAGCCCTACGACTAGAACCGGGGAGACCCAGTACTTC.

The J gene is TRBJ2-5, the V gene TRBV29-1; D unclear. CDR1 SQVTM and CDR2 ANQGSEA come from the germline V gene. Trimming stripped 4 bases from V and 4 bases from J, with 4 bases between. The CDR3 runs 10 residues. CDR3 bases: TGCAGCGTTGGCCCAGAGACCCAGTACTTC. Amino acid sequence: CSVGPETQYF.

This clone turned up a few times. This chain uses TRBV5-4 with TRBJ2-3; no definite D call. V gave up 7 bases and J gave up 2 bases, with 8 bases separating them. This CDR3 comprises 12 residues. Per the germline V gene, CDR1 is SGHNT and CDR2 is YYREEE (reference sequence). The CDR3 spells CASGVNTDTQYF. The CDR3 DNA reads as TGTGCCAGCGGGGTCAACACAGATACGCAGTATTTT.

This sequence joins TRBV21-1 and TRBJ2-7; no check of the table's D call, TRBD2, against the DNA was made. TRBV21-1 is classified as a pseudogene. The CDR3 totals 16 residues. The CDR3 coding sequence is TGTGCCAGCAGCAATCCTTTGTTCGGTCCCCGAGACGAGCAGTACTTC. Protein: CASSNPLFGPRDEQYF.

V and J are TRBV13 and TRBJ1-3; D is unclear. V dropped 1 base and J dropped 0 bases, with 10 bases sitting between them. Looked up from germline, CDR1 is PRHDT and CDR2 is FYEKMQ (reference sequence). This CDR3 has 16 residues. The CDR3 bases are TGTGCCAGCAGCTTAGCGGACTTCTCCTCTGGAAACACCATATATTTT. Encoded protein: CASSLADFSSGNTIYF.

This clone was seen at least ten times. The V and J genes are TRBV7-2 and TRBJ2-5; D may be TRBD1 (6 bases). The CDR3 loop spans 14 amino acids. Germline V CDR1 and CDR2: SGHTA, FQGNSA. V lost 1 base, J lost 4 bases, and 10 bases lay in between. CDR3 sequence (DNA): TGTGCCAGCAGCTTAGATGACAGGAGAGAGACCCAGTACTTC. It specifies CASSLDDRRETQYF.

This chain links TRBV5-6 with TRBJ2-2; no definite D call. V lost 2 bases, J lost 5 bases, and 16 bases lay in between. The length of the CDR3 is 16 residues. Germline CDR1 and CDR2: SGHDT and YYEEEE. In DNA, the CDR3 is TGTGCCAGCAGCTTCGGTGGAGCACCTCGGACCGGGGAGCTGTTTTTT. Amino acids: CASSFGGAPRTGELFF.